The sequence of this T cell receptor (beta chain) was determined in a study of Ad26.COV2.S vaccination and SARS-CoV-2 variants (dated by TCRdb to the early 2020s). Study-wide context: Vaccine-arm donors came from COV1001, a multicentre, randomized, double-blind, placebo-controlled phase I-IIa trial of Ad26.COV2.S in healthy adults. TCRbeta repertoire sequencing served as the tool for gauging how specific and how broad the SARS-CoV-2-reactive T cell receptors were following Ad26.COV2.S vaccination. Participants in the trial were split at random into five groups of five each, receiving low-dose or high-dose Ad26.COV2.S once or twice, or else placebo on both occasions. Throughout the experiments and outcome assessment, investigators stayed blinded to trial group allocation. Ad26.COV2.S was administered intramuscularly at 5 x 10^10 or 1 x 10^11 viral particles, either as a single shot or as two shots given 56 days apart. A total of approximately 30 samples were included in the TCR-sequenced set, comprising around 19 Ad26.COV2.S vaccine recipients, 5 placebo recipients and 8 SARS-CoV-2 convalescent individuals. The paper as a whole reports these results and caveats: Compared with placebo recipients, Ad26.COV2.S recipients showed higher spike-specific TCR breadth (P = 0.0014). Comparing responses between vaccine doses or regimens was not something the study was powered to do. According to the authors, total T cell responses may have been underestimated by the TCR breadth and depth analyses. Vaccine and placebo recipients had similar non-spike TCR breadth, a finding consistent with the vaccine containing only spike. After vaccination, substantial breadth of spike-specific CD8+ and CD4+ T cell responses was reported.

In the paper's terms, the treatment or condition label means: approximately 18 received Ad26.COV2.S at low or high dose, single or two shots; 5 received placebo; per-sample allocation not given. Repertoires of vaccine and placebo recipients were sequenced from samples collected on day 63 after the first injection. In Cohort 1b, some 25 adults aged 18-55 years were enrolled at a single site in Boston, USA, between 29 July and 7 August 2020. Ad26.COV2.S was a replication-incompetent adenovirus type 26 vector expressing a prefusion-stabilized SARS-CoV-2 spike protein from the original Wuhan strain. TCRbeta CDR3 regions were sequenced with the immunoSEQ Assay. After extraction, genomic DNA underwent amplification by bias-controlled multiplex PCR, followed by high-throughput sequencing. For the original study's pipeline: To quantify the absolute abundance of every unique TCRbeta CDR3 region, sequences were collapsed and filtered. Usable DNA was measured by amplifying reference genes present in all nucleated cells, and TCRbeta template counts were normalized to that usable DNA to estimate T cell fraction. Repertoire TCRs were annotated as SARS-CoV-2-specific by exact matching of V gene, CDR3 amino acid sequence and J gene to a known reactive TCR set. The reference SARS-CoV-2 TCR set was derived from MIRA and filtered for enrichment in COVID-19-positive ImmuneCODE repertoires, a step that removed public or cross-reactive TCRs. Drawing on the MIRA antigens, annotated TCRs were analysed further at the level of specific ORF or position within ORF. Breadth was defined as the number of annotated unique rearrangements divided by the total number of unique productive rearrangements, and depth was defined as the summed frequency of the annotated unique rearrangements. Group comparisons of TCR breadth used two-sided Wilcoxon rank-sum tests. TCRdb retrieved this table from immuneACCESS and kept in-frame rearrangements only. Not all clones are present; in checked studies, unresolved V genes account for under half, and no reason is known for the remainder. For V, J and clone size, that table is used; D and trimming come from the DNA. The sample includes about 350,000 clones, with 85% observed a single time. The top ten hold about 3.3% of the sample.

Via the germline V gene (reference sequence), CDR1 is LGHDT and CDR2 YNNKEL. The V end gives up 4 bases and the J end 7 bases, leaving 3 bases in the junction not matched to a gene. Counted from cysteine to phenylalanine, this CDR3 has 13 amino acids. Only the CDR3 part of the read is kept: 39 bases, read in frame from the first base. On this clone: Its cognate antigen has yet to be identified. Qualities for individual bases were not recorded, and no much larger clone is one base off.

This chain joins TRBV3-1 (or the pseudogene TRBV3-2) to TRBJ1-4; TRBD1 matches 7 bases in the middle. The source material was peripheral blood, sampled in a trial of Ad26.COV2.S vaccine versus placebo. The sequence came from a person between 18 and 65 years old who received the Ad26.COV2.S COVID-19 vaccine or a placebo. In nucleotide form, the sequence is TGTGCCAGCAGCCCGGGACAGCTTGAAAAACTGTTTTTT. The encoded protein is CASSPGQLEKLFF.